This T cell receptor beta chain was found in a study of T cell repertoires in cytomegalovirus infection. J was trimmed by 5 bases and V by 6 bases; bases with no gene match: 6. The length of the CDR3 is 14 residues. In germline, CDR1 is KGHDR, CDR2 SFDVKD. With respect to this clonotype: Its antigen remains unidentified.

One entry per CDR3 protein, called by TCRdb with MiXCR from the reads. The sample lists approximately 990,000 distinct CDR3 sequences, roughly 30% occurring once. This receptor was identified in a human donor in good health (CMV status not recorded). Some clones in this sample may be carry-over from other donors' samples. Sequenced here: cultured CD8+ T cells from PBMCs, sampled from culture after CMV antigen stimulation. This chain joins TRBV24-1 and TRBJ2-3; TRBD2 matches 8 bases. The CDR3 DNA is TGTGCCACCAGTAGACGGGGGGGCCAAGATACGCAGTATTTT. The encoded protein is CATSRRGGQDTQYF.